The 18 T cell receptor beta chains in this list originate from one sample, sequenced in a study of beta chain features in type 1 diabetes (dated by TCRdb to the late 2010s). To prepare the library, the immunoSEQ multiplex PCR assay was applied. All of the isolated RNA was reverse transcribed with the High Capacity cDNA Reverse Transcription Kit, so expressed TCRB transcripts were sequenced. TCRdb mirrors the immuneACCESS table, restricted to in-frame sequences. Some clones are absent from its copies; in checked studies, under half trace to an unresolved V gene, and the reason for the others is unknown. For this sample there are 120,000 to 150,000 clones; approximately 9.8% appear just once. 0.55% to 0.75% of the sample belongs to the ten largest clones. Specimen: central memory CD4+ T cells from blood. These receptors originate from a woman aged 40 to 55 in good health.

This clone was seen more than once but under ten times. The gene calls are TRBV4-1 and TRBJ2-3; the match to TRBD2 covers 9 bases. The CDR3 has 15 amino acids. Trimming took 5 bases from V and 0 from J; bases not matched to a gene: 3. The germline V gene has CDR1 MGHRA and CDR2 YSYEKL. CDR3 bases: TGCGCCAGCAGCAATAGCGGGGGAAGCACAGATACGCAGTATTTT. It specifies CASSNSGGSTDTQYF.

This clone was recorded many times. This sequence joins TRBV28 and TRBJ1-6; D not certain. V lost 5 bases and J lost 8, with 10 bases in between. The length of the CDR3 is 13 residues. Looked up from germline, CDR1 is MDHEN and CDR2 is SYDVKM. For the CDR3, the DNA is TGTGCCAGCAGTAGTAACAGCTATTCACCCCTCCACTTT. Translated, it gives CASSSNSYSPLHF.

V and J are TRBV19 and TRBJ1-2, with D possibly being TRBD1 (5 bases). The CDR3 is 12 amino acids. V dropped 5 bases and J dropped 2 bases, with 6 bases sitting between them. Germline V lookup: CDR1 LNHDA, CDR2 SQIVND (reference sequence). The CDR3 DNA is TGTGCCAGTAGTGACAGAAACTATGGCTACACCTTC. Translation: CASSDRNYGYTF.

The J gene is TRBJ1-4, the V gene TRBV6-5; 10 bases map to TRBD1. CDR1 and CDR2 from the germline V gene are MNHEY and SVGAGI. The ends lost 5 bases at V and 8 bases at J; junction bases unmatched: 8. The CDR3 consists of 15 residues. CDR3 amino acids: CASSPLGGQGEKLFF. The CDR3 DNA is TGTGCCAGCAGTCCCCTGGGGGGACAGGGGGAAAAACTGTTTTTT.

This clone occurred a few times. The rearrangement joins TRBV4-1 to TRBJ1-2; D unclear. Germline-derived CDR1 and CDR2 are MGHRA and YSYEKL. Trimming removed 1 base at V and 6 bases at J, with 12 bases between. The CDR3 has 14 amino acids. CDR3 region: CASSQARAADGYTF. Here the CDR3 DNA reads TGCGCCAGCAGCCAAGCTAGGGCAGCGGATGGCTACACCTTC.

This clone was seen a handful of times. This chain links TRBV4-3 with TRBJ1-2, with TRBD1 matching over 7 bases. The germline CDR1 and CDR2 sequences are LGHNA and YSLEER. V shed 1 base, J shed 0 bases, and the junction held 2 bases outside the gene matches. CDR3 size: 15 residues. The CDR3 region is CASSQAGTANYGYTF. CDR3 DNA sequence: TGCGCCAGCAGCCAAGCCGGGACAGCTAACTATGGCTACACCTTC.

V and J are TRBV6-5 and TRBJ1-5; a possible D gene is TRBD1 (5 bases). Between the trimmed V and J ends, which lost 6 bases and 8 bases, there was a span of 11 bases. Germline CDR1 and CDR2: MNHEY and SVGAGI. The CDR3 totals 12 residues. CDR3 nucleotide sequence: TGTGCCAGCAGCCCCGGGGGGGAGCCCCAGCATTTT. This encodes CASSPGGEPQHF.

This clone appeared a few times. The rearrangement uses TRBV5-6 and TRBJ2-7; 10 bases fit TRBD1. V gave up 1 base and J gave up 5 bases; unmatched junction bases: 3. The CDR3 runs to 14 residues. Germline values: CDR1 SGHDT, CDR2 YYEEEE. The CDR3 coding sequence is TGTGCCAGCAGCTTGAGGGGACAGGGGAACGAGCAGTACTTC. It encodes CASSLRGQGNEQYF. Filled out from reference TRBV5-6 and TRBJ2-7, the complete variable domain reads DAGVTQSPTHLIKTRGQQVTLRCSPKSGHDTVSWYQQALGQGPQFIFQYYEEEERQRGNFPDRFSGHQFPNYSSELNVNALLLGDSALYLCASSLRGQGNEQYFGPGTRLTVT.

J is TRBJ1-2 and V is TRBV7-8; D call uncertain. CDR3 size: 16 residues. V was cut by 2 bases and J by 5 bases, with 18 bases left in between. Per the germline V gene, CDR1 is SGHVS and CDR2 is FQNEAQ. The CDR3 region is CASSLFGPTHRYGYTF. The CDR3 nucleotides are TGTGCCAGCAGCTTATTCGGTCCGACTCATCGGTATGGCTACACCTTC.

V gene TRBV10-3 combines with J gene TRBJ1-4; D may be TRBD1 (5 bases). The CDR3 is 16 residues long. Germline V gene lookup returns CDR1 ENHRY and CDR2 SYGVKD. The germline V and J ends were trimmed by 2 bases and 3 bases, with 13 bases remaining between them. Written as DNA, the CDR3 is TGTGCCATCAGTGAGGGTCGGGGGTCACCTAATGAAAAACTGTTTTTT. Amino acids: CAISEGRGSPNEKLFF.

The chain carries TRBV6-5 and TRBJ2-3, with D maybe TRBD2 (6 bases). Trimming stripped 0 bases from V and 4 bases from J, with 8 bases between. CDR3 length: 14 residues. Germline CDR1 reads MNHEY; CDR2 reads SVGAGI. The CDR3 DNA follows: TGTGCCAGCAGTTACTCGCGGGGTGCAGATACGCAGTATTTT. It codes for CASSYSRGADTQYF.

V gene TRBV19 combines with J gene TRBJ1-3, with D hard to call. The CDR3 runs to 14 residues. Germline CDR1 LNHDA, CDR2 SQIVND (reference sequence). The germline V and J ends were trimmed by 8 bases and 4 bases, with 15 bases remaining between them. DNA for the CDR3: TGTGCCAGTCCTGGAGGGTTTTTAGGAAACACCATATATTTT. Encoded protein: CASPGGFLGNTIYF.

Here the CDR3 reads CASSLQGSGANVLTF. The CDR3 DNA sequence: TGCGCCAGCAGCCTACAGGGGAGTGGGGCCAACGTCCTGACTTTC. The rearrangement joins TRBV5-1 to TRBJ2-6; TRBD1 aligns across 7 bases. The J segment lost 3 bases and the V segment lost 4 bases, leaving 4 bases of the junction unmatched. The CDR3 runs to 15 residues. The germline V gene has CDR1 SGHRS and CDR2 YFSETQ.

The chain joins TRBV7-9 to TRBJ1-2, with D uncertain. Germline CDR1 is SEHNR and CDR2 is FQNEAQ (reference sequence). The CDR3 length is 13 residues. Trimming cost V 4 bases and J 6 bases, with 12 bases left between them. For the CDR3, the DNA is TGTGCCAGCAGCTGGAGGAACGAGGATGGCTACACCTTC. This gives the protein CASSWRNEDGYTF. The complete variable domain, with remaining parts taken from reference TRBV7-9 and TRBJ1-2, reads DTGVSQNPRHKITKRGQNVTFRCDPISEHNRLYWYRQTLGQGPEFLTYFQNEAQLEKSRLLSDRFSAERPKGSFSTLEIQRTEQGDSAMYLCASSWRNEDGYTFGSGTRLTVV.

The sample holds many counts of this clone. The gene calls are TRBV23-1 and TRBJ1-2; TRBD1 agrees at 8 bases. TRBV23-1 has ORF status, its function being uncertain. This CDR3 comprises 13 residues. The V segment lost 0 bases and the J segment 8 bases; nucleotides outside the gene matches: 2. The DNA for the CDR3 is TGCGCCAGCAGTCAATCACAGGGGGGCGGCTACACCTTC. This translates into CASSQSQGGGYTF.

The chain has TRBV7-8 and TRBJ1-4, with unresolved D. Trimming cost V 5 bases and J 7 bases, with 17 bases left between them. Per germline, CDR1 SGHVS and CDR2 FQNEAQ. CDR3 length: 15 residues. The CDR3 DNA follows: TGTGCCAGCAGCCCCCAGCAATTAGGAGGTGAAAAACTGTTTTTT. Translated: CASSPQQLGGEKLFF.

This sequence joins TRBV5-4 and TRBJ1-2; D unresolved. The CDR3 sequence is 14 residues long. V lost 6 bases and J 2 bases, leaving 14 bases between the germline ends. Germline assignment: CDR1 SGHNT and CDR2 YYREEE (reference sequence). The CDR3 here is CASTPGLANYGYTF. Here the CDR3 DNA reads TGTGCCAGCACCCCGGGTCTGGCCAACTATGGCTACACCTTC.

The rearrangement joins TRBV2 to TRBJ1-4; 8 nucleotides match TRBD1. This CDR3 comprises 15 residues. Germline CDR1 and CDR2: SNHLY and FYNNEI. The trim removed 5 bases at V and 3 bases at J, leaving 5 bases unmatched. CDR3 loop: CASSSQGAANEKLFF. For the CDR3, the DNA is TGTGCCAGCAGTTCCCAGGGGGCGGCTAATGAAAAACTGTTTTTT.